These 25 T cell receptor beta chains were all obtained from the same sample, sequenced in a study of blood T cell repertoires in COVID-19. The data were produced by immunoSEQ multiplex PCR, yet TCRdb's version contains in-frame clones alone and is incomplete. The sample consists of 270,000 or so clones, around nine tenths of them appearing once. The sequencing sample was made of peripheral blood. Receptors originate from a man aged 35 to 55 with acute or convalescent COVID-19.

This clone was seen a handful of times. The chain couples TRBV2 to TRBJ1-2, with a tentative D call TRBD1 (5 bases). Trimming took off 8 bases at V and 5 bases at J, with 18 bases between the two ends. The CDR3 has 14 amino acids. The germline V gene encodes CDR1 SNHLY and CDR2 FYNNEI. CDR3 sequence (DNA): TGTGCCAGCCGGCGGGGGGGGTATTCTTATGGCTACACCTTC. As protein: CASRRGGYSYGYTF.

V and J are TRBV6-1 and TRBJ2-5, with a weak D call TRBD2 (6 bases). CDR3 length: 16 residues. V shed 1 base and J shed 13 bases, with 25 bases lying between them. Germline CDR1 reads MNHNS; CDR2 reads SASEGT. CDR3 loop: CASSEGVGGPSPKTYF. The CDR3 nucleotides are TGTGCCAGCAGTGAAGGGGTGGGAGGACCATCGCCTAAAACGTACTTC.

V and J are TRBV29-1 and TRBJ2-1, with 10 nucleotides matching TRBD2. The germline CDR1 and CDR2 sequences are SQVTM and ANQGSEA. This CDR3 is built from 15 residues. V gave up 6 bases and J gave up 5 bases; unmatched junction bases: 10. The CDR3 DNA is TGCAGCGTAATTGATACTAGCGGGACGAACAATGAGCAGTTCTTC. This translates into CSVIDTSGTNNEQFF.

V gene TRBV5-1 combines with J gene TRBJ2-7; no firm D call. This CDR3 spans 14 amino acids. The germline CDR1 and CDR2 sequences are SGHRS and YFSETQ. V dropped 0 bases and J dropped 2 bases, with 9 bases sitting between them. In DNA form, the CDR3 reads TGCGCCAGCAGCTTGGGGAGCCAGACCTACGAGCAGTACTTC. Its translation: CASSLGSQTYEQYF.

This clone was recorded only once. The chain employs TRBV29-1 and TRBJ2-7; D remains ambiguous. The CDR3 has 13 residues. The V gene's germline CDR1 is SQVTM and CDR2 ANQGSEA. V dropped 4 bases and J dropped 2 bases, with 12 bases sitting between them. The DNA for the CDR3 is TGCAGCGTTGGGCCCCCGGAGCCCTACGAGCAGTACTTC. Its translation is CSVGPPEPYEQYF.

The chain recombines TRBV13 with TRBJ1-1, with D possibly being TRBD1 (5 bases). CDR3 length equals 13 residues. V was shortened by 5 bases and J by 7 bases, with 14 bases between the two germline ends. Germline loops: CDR1 PRHDT, CDR2 FYEKMQ (reference sequence). The CDR3 coding sequence is TGTGCCAGCAGCCGTTCTTCGGGGGTTGAAGCTTTCTTT. Translating gives CASSRSSGVEAFF. The variable domain in full, with the rest retrieved from reference TRBV13 and TRBJ1-1, is AAGVIQSPRHLIKEKRETATLKCYPIPRHDTVYWYQQGPGQDPQFLISFYEKMQSDKGSIPDRFSAQQFSDYHSELNMSSLELGDSALYFCASSRSSGVEAFFGQGTRLTVV.

The V call is TRBV20-1, the J call TRBJ1-5; D is possibly TRBD1 (5 bases). The germline V gene has CDR1 DFQATT and CDR2 SNEGSKA (reference sequence). V dropped 3 bases and J dropped 4 bases, with 13 bases sitting between them. The CDR3 length is 14 residues. In nucleotides, the CDR3 is TGCAGTGCTAGTGTCATGGGGCCTAATCAGCCCCAGCATTTT. Protein: CSASVMGPNQPQHF.

The chain couples TRBV11-1 to TRBJ1-1; no clear D gene. CDR1 and CDR2 (germline): SGHAT, FQDESV (reference sequence). The CDR3 covers 12 residues. V was shortened by 5 bases and J by 8 bases, with 12 bases between the two germline ends. The CDR3 protein is CASSRGALEAFF. As DNA, the CDR3 is TGTGCCAGCAGCCGGGGAGCTTTAGAAGCTTTCTTT.

This sequence joins TRBV2 and TRBJ1-5; 7 nucleotides line up with TRBD1. The germline V gene has CDR1 SNHLY and CDR2 FYNNEI. The trim removed 7 bases at V and 0 bases at J, leaving 12 bases unmatched. The CDR3 runs to 17 residues. Here the CDR3 reads CASTTGTELYSNQPQHF. The CDR3 coding sequence is TGTGCCAGCACTACCGGGACAGAGCTTTATAGCAATCAGCCCCAGCATTTT.

The V call is TRBV24-1, the J call TRBJ1-6; a possible D gene is TRBD1 (5 bases). Between the trimmed V and J ends, which lost 9 bases and 0 bases, there was a span of 11 bases. Germline V lookup: CDR1 KGHDR, CDR2 SFDVKD. This CDR3 is built from 15 residues. The CDR3 DNA sequence: TGTGCCACCCAGGACACCAGCTCCTATAATTCACCCCTCCACTTT. Its translation is CATQDTSSYNSPLHF.

The rearrangement uses TRBV27 and TRBJ2-1; D might be TRBD1 (7 bases). Trimming removed 5 bases at V and 5 bases at J, with 16 bases between. There are 15 residues in the CDR3. In germline, CDR1 is MNHEY, CDR2 SMNVEV (reference sequence). CDR3 sequence (DNA): TGTGCCAGCAGTCCCAGACAGGGACTGAACAATGAGCAGTTCTTC. This translates into CASSPRQGLNNEQFF.

The V and J genes are TRBV6-5 and TRBJ1-1; 7 nucleotides match TRBD1. V lost 4 bases and J lost 3; bases outside the gene matches: 2. The V gene's germline CDR1 is MNHEY and CDR2 SVGAGI. This CDR3 has 13 residues. The CDR3 here is CASSFDRDTEAFF. CDR3 in DNA: TGTGCCAGCAGTTTTGACAGGGACACTGAAGCTTTCTTT.

The rearrangement links TRBV3-1 (or the pseudogene TRBV3-2) to TRBJ2-1, with 8 bases identical to TRBD2. V lost 4 bases, J lost 1 base, and 0 bases stayed unmatched. Germline-derived CDR1 and CDR2 are LGHDT and YNNKEL (reference sequence). The CDR3 runs 14 residues. CDR3 in DNA: TGTGCCAGCAGCCTAGCGGGGTCCTACAATGAGCAGTTCTTC. Residues: CASSLAGSYNEQFF.

The CDR3 region has the DNA TGTGCCAGCAGCTTCCACCTCTACGGGGCGGGGGCCACCTACGAGCAGTACTTC. Translated, it gives CASSFHLYGAGATYEQYF. This chain joins TRBV7-8 and TRBJ2-7; the D gene is possibly TRBD2 (7 bases). This CDR3 is 18 amino acids long. The V end lost 3 bases, the J end lost 2 bases, and 23 bases lay between the germline ends. The V gene's germline CDR1 is SGHVS and CDR2 FQNEAQ.

The V gene is TRBV12-5, the J gene TRBJ2-7, with a possible D match to TRBD2 (6 bases). The V end was cut by 2 bases, the J end by 3 bases, with 8 bases between. CDR1 LGHNT and CDR2 FRNRAP come from the germline V gene. The CDR3 runs 13 residues. The CDR3 DNA sequence: TGTGCTAGTGGTTTGCTAGCGAGCTACGAGCAGTACTTC. This gives the protein CASGLLASYEQYF.

The chain links TRBV2 to TRBJ1-2; D uncertain. In germline, CDR1 is SNHLY, CDR2 FYNNEI. V lost 5 bases and J lost 1, with 8 bases in between. The CDR3 is 13 amino acids. The CDR3 bases are TGTGCCAGCAGTCCACGACTTAACTATGGCTACACCTTC. Its translation: CASSPRLNYGYTF.

The chain uses TRBV6-6 and TRBJ1-1, with a weak D call TRBD1 (6 bases). The V and J ends lost 6 bases and 3 bases respectively, with 8 bases between them. Looked up from germline, CDR1 is MNHNY and CDR2 is SVGAGI (reference sequence). The length of the CDR3 is 12 residues. In nucleotides, the CDR3 is TGTGCCAGCAGCCGACAGGACACTGAAGCTTTCTTT. This codes for CASSRQDTEAFF.

The chain uses TRBV7-6 and TRBJ2-6; unclear D gene. This CDR3 has 17 residues. Looked up from germline, CDR1 is SGHVS and CDR2 is FNYEAQ. The V end was cut by 4 bases, the J end by 1 base, with 14 bases between. The CDR3 loop is CASSSLGVSSGANVLTF. The CDR3 bases are TGTGCCAGCAGCTCCCTCGGTGTTTCTTCTGGGGCCAACGTCCTGACTTTC.

The chain joins TRBV9 to TRBJ2-1, with D possibly TRBD2 on 7 matching bases. V was pared by 0 bases and J by 2 bases, with 12 bases between. The CDR3 covers 16 residues. Germline values: CDR1 SGDLS, CDR2 YYNGEE. The CDR3 DNA follows: TGTGCCAGCAGCGTAGCTCGGGGGGCGACCTACAATGAGCAGTTCTTC. It is translated as CASSVARGATYNEQFF.

The chain combines TRBV10-1 with TRBJ2-2; D is uncertain. This CDR3 is 13 amino acids long. V was pared by 6 bases and J by 4 bases, with 9 bases between. The germline V gene encodes CDR1 WNHNN and CDR2 SYGVQD (reference sequence). The CDR3 nucleotides are TGCGCCAGCAGCAGCCAGGCCACCGGGGAGCTGTTTTTT. It is translated as CASSSQATGELFF.

The J gene is TRBJ1-1, the V gene TRBV5-1; D possibly corresponds to TRBD1 (5 bases). Germline CDR1 is SGHRS and CDR2 is YFSETQ. Deletions cut 4 bases from V and 6 bases from J, with 16 bases between. This CDR3 is built from 14 residues. In DNA, the CDR3 is TGCGCCAGCAGCACTCTAGGGCAGGGCGCTGAAGCTTTCTTT. Protein: CASSTLGQGAEAFF.

This clone was observed a single time. V and J are TRBV5-6 and TRBJ2-7, with D perhaps TRBD2 (5 bases). The CDR3 totals 16 residues. The V end was cut by 0 bases, the J end by 1 base, with 14 bases between. Germline V gene sequence: CDR1 SGHDT, CDR2 YYEEEE. The CDR3 reads CASSLGSGGLSYEQYF. DNA of the CDR3: TGTGCCAGCAGCTTGGGGTCTGGAGGTTTATCCTACGAGCAGTACTTC.

This chain links TRBV27 with TRBJ1-2; TRBD1 might be the D (6 bases). The CDR3 contains 13 residues. V shed 3 bases and J shed 5 bases, with 10 bases lying between them. The germline V gene encodes CDR1 MNHEY and CDR2 SMNVEV (reference sequence). The CDR3 DNA reads TGTGCCAGCAGTTTTCAAGGGGGATATGGCTACACCTTC. It yields the protein CASSFQGGYGYTF.

This clone appeared a few times. CDR3 coding DNA: TGTGCCAGCGGCCCAAGACAGGGTAGGAGAGATACGCAGTATTTT. Encoded protein: CASGPRQGRRDTQYF. The chain uses TRBV13 and TRBJ2-3, with 7 bases matching TRBD1. J lost 5 bases, V lost 8 bases, and 13 bases had no gene match. Germline CDR1 PRHDT, CDR2 FYEKMQ (reference sequence). This CDR3 region has 15 residues.

This clone was seen a single time. The gene calls are TRBV7-2 and TRBJ2-7, with TRBD2 matching 9 bases. Per the germline V gene, CDR1 is SGHTA and CDR2 is FQGNSA. This CDR3 spans 14 amino acids. Trimming removed 4 bases from V and 1 base from J; junction bases left unmatched: 2. The CDR3 is CASSSLAGSYEQYF. Written as DNA, the CDR3 is TGTGCCAGCAGCTCCCTAGCGGGGTCCTACGAGCAGTACTTC.